A single sample is the source of the 17 T cell receptor beta chains below, sequenced in a study of T cells expressing NK-cell markers (dated by TCRdb to 2020 to 2021). The library was generated by 5' RACE. Sequencing relied on an Illumina HiSeq 2000. After reprocessing by TCRdb, each CDR3 protein sequence is one entry, and no DNA is given. The table for this sample records 120,000 to 150,000 distinct CDR3 sequences. The ten largest clones take up approximately 12% of the sample. The specimen sequenced was blood T cells: a sorted CD56 or NKG2C T cell subset, CD4+ or CD8+ T cells, or bulk PBMC T cells (not recorded which). These receptor sequences come from a man aged 18 to 29 in good health. Donor details come from another sample of the same person, matched by shared clones.

The chain recombines TRBV2 with TRBJ2-5. The CDR3 has 12 amino acids. Germline V gene sequence: CDR1 SNHLY, CDR2 FYNNEI. The CDR3 loop reads CASLEVRETQYF.

This chain joins TRBV6-1 and TRBJ1-1. Germline V CDR1 and CDR2: MNHNS, SASEGT. The length of the CDR3 is 14 residues. The CDR3 sequence is CASSGVDGNTEAFF.

The chain employs TRBV10-3 and TRBJ2-5; TCRdb's D gene call, TRBD1, goes unchecked for lack of DNA. The CDR3 sequence is 14 residues long. CDR1 is ENHRY and CDR2 is SYGVKD in the germline V gene. The CDR3 is CAIRAGGLSETQYF.

The chain carries TRBV29-1 and TRBJ2-1; there is no DNA to check the TCRdb D call of TRBD2. This CDR3 is 13 amino acids long. Germline lookup yields CDR1 SQVTM and CDR2 ANQGSEA. The CDR3 region is CSVVGSGNNEQFF.

The chain uses TRBV7-9 and TRBJ1-2; TCRdb reports TRBD1, a call that lacks DNA to check it against. This CDR3 is 15 amino acids long. Germline CDR1 and CDR2: SEHNR and FQNEAQ (reference sequence). The CDR3 region is CASSLGSSPNPGYTF.

The rearrangement uses TRBV7-2 and TRBJ2-5; TCRdb reports TRBD1, a call that lacks DNA to check it against. Germline loops: CDR1 SGHTA, CDR2 FQGNSA. The CDR3 covers 16 residues. CDR3 region: CASSLVWGAAQETQYF.

This chain links TRBV5-1 with TRBJ1-1. The CDR3 sequence is 16 residues long. The germline gives CDR1 SGHRS, CDR2 YFSETQ. The CDR3 spells CASSLAQTVLNTEAFF. Variable domain in full (rest from reference TRBV5-1 and TRBJ1-1): KAGVTQTPRYLIKTRGQQVTLSCSPISGHRSVSWYQQTPGQGLQFLFEYFSETQRNKGNFPGRFSGRQFSNSRSEMNVSTLELGDSALYLCASSLAQTVLNTEAFFGQGTRLTVV.

The chain couples TRBV7-8 to TRBJ1-2; absent DNA, TCRdb's TRBD1 call cannot be checked. Germline assignment: CDR1 SGHVS and CDR2 FQNEAQ. This CDR3 has 14 amino acids. CDR3 amino acids: CASSPLGPLYGYTF.

The rearrangement joins TRBV9 to TRBJ1-6; the D call from TCRdb, TRBD1, cannot be confirmed without DNA. CDR3 length: 14 residues. Germline CDR1 is SGDLS and CDR2 is YYNGEE. The CDR3 is CASSVEGGYSPLHF.

The CDR3 loop is CASSFGRHQPEAFF. The chain carries TRBV27 and TRBJ1-1; TCRdb's D call of TRBD1 is untestable without DNA. CDR3 length equals 14 residues. Germline V gene data show CDR1 as MNHEY and CDR2 as SMNVEV (reference sequence).

The rearrangement links TRBV9 to TRBJ2-6; the D call of TRBD1 rests on TCRdb alone, since no DNA is present to check it. Per germline, CDR1 SGDLS and CDR2 YYNGEE. The CDR3 loop spans 16 amino acids. Here the CDR3 reads CASSGGQGTGANVLTF.

This chain links TRBV19 with TRBJ1-1. Germline values: CDR1 LNHDA, CDR2 SQIVND (reference sequence). CDR3 size: 14 residues. The chain's CDR3 is CASSIQHWDTEAFF.

The chain links TRBV7-8 to TRBJ2-7; the TRBD1 assignment by TCRdb is unverifiable without DNA. The CDR3 has 17 residues. The V gene's germline CDR1 is SGHVS and CDR2 FQNEAQ. This CDR3 is CASSLSGGRGVSYEQYF.

The chain uses TRBV7-9 and TRBJ2-1; absent DNA, TCRdb's TRBD2 call cannot be checked. The germline V gene encodes CDR1 SEHNR and CDR2 FQNEAQ (reference sequence). The CDR3 is 15 amino acids. The CDR3 protein is CASRSSGQTPNEQFF.

This chain links TRBV5-1 with TRBJ2-2; TCRdb's assignment of TRBD1 cannot be checked, as there is no DNA. The CDR3 length is 16 residues. Germline assignment: CDR1 SGHRS and CDR2 YFSETQ. CDR3 in amino acids: CASSLDPPGNTGELFF.

The chain employs TRBV7-8 and TRBJ2-3; TCRdb names TRBD1, which stays unverified in the absence of DNA. CDR1 is SGHVS, CDR2 FQNEAQ, per germline. This CDR3 contains 18 residues. The CDR3 sequence: CASSLGTGILAGSDTQYF.

V is TRBV7-9 and J is TRBJ2-2. The CDR3 spans 11 residues. Germline CDR1 SEHNR, CDR2 FQNEAQ (reference sequence). CDR3: CASSWDGELFF. The whole variable domain, remainder taken from reference TRBV7-9 and TRBJ2-2, is DTGVSQNPRHKITKRGQNVTFRCDPISEHNRLYWYRQTLGQGPEFLTYFQNEAQLEKSRLLSDRFSAERPKGSFSTLEIQRTEQGDSAMYLCASSWDGELFFGEGSRLTVL.